This is a list of T cell receptor beta chains from one sample in a study of T cells in Graves' hyperthyroidism and ophthalmopathy. MiXCR, run by TCRdb on the multiplex PCR reads, gives a single entry per CDR3 protein. The sample consists of 450,000 to 650,000 distinct CDR3 sequences, 13% to 15% of them appearing once. Input material: blood. The receptors stem from a woman between 18 and 29 years old with Graves' ophthalmopathy. CDR3s include the opening cysteine and the closing phenylalanine or tryptophan. Each record gives: D gene, V gene, J gene, clone size, CDR3 protein, CDR3 DNA. The D gene is left open where the match is weak. Part of the rows lack a size; the others show once, few, many or a class for expanded clones.

>-|TRBV28|TRBJ2-4|many
CASSLNRPGNIQYF
TGTGCCAGCAGTTTGAATCGACCAGGAAACATTCAGTACTTC
>-|TRBV4-3|TRBJ1-2|many
CASSQVSYSYGYTF
TGCGCCAGCAGCCAAGTTAGCTATTCCTATGGCTACACCTTC
>-|TRBV5-4|TRBJ2-7|few
CASSLDLRGEQYF
TGTGCCAGCAGCTTGGACCTCCGGGGGGAGCAGTACTTC
>-|TRBV6-2/TRBV6-3|TRBJ2-1|few
CASSYSNSLDNEQFF
TGTGCCAGCAGTTACTCGAACTCATTGGACAATGAGCAGTTCTTC
>-|TRBV20-1|TRBJ2-1|-
CSASLREYHNEQFF
TGCAGTGCTAGTCTCCGGGAGTACCACAATGAGCAGTTCTTC
>TRBD1|TRBV19|TRBJ2-1|-
CASSIDTGTGGYNEQFF
TGTGCCAGTAGTATAGATACCGGGACAGGGGGCTACAATGAGCAGTTCTTC
>-|TRBV29-1|TRBJ2-2|few
CSVAENTGELFF
TGCAGCGTCGCAGAAAACACCGGGGAGCTGTTTTTT
>-|TRBV6-6|TRBJ2-5|few
CASSYNSQETQYF
TGTGCCAGCAGTTACAACTCCCAAGAGACCCAGTACTTC
>TRBD2|TRBV4-1|TRBJ2-1|-
CASSLREGRQFF
TGCGCCAGCAGCCTACGGGAGGGCCGCCAGTTCTTC
>-|TRBV5-1|TRBJ2-3|many
CASSTQDTYTDTQYF
TGCGCCAGCAGCACCCAGGACACGTACACAGATACGCAGTATTTT
>TRBD2|TRBV19|TRBJ2-3|many
CASSMPPWGSGITTDTQYF
TGTGCCAGTAGTATGCCCCCTTGGGGTAGCGGGATAACGACAGATACGCAGTATTTT
>TRBD2|TRBV28|TRBJ2-1|once
CASSSSLAGGAYNEQFF
TGTGCCAGCAGTTCCTCCCTAGCGGGAGGAGCGTACAATGAGCAGTTCTTC
>TRBD1|TRBV19|TRBJ2-3|-
CAGTQTGSRTDTQYF
TGTGCCGGTACCCAGACAGGGTCTCGCACAGATACGCAGTATTTT
>-|TRBV3-1|TRBJ1-5|many
CASSRKEEGQPQHF
TGTGCCAGCAGCCGCAAGGAGGAAGGACAGCCCCAGCATTTT
>-|TRBV2|TRBJ2-7|many
CASSDWGSYEQYF
TGTGCCAGCAGTGATTGGGGCTCCTACGAGCAGTACTTC
>TRBD2|TRBV7-3|TRBJ2-1|-
CASSRRGLAGINEQFF
TGTGCCAGCAGCCGAAGGGGACTAGCGGGAATCAATGAGCAGTTCTTC
>TRBD2|TRBV11-3|TRBJ2-1|-
CASSLDWTSGSNPYNEQFF
TGTGCCAGCAGCTTAGATTGGACTAGCGGGAGTAACCCCTACAATGAGCAGTTCTTC
>-|TRBV28|TRBJ2-7|many
CASSLEAEHPYEQYF
TGTGCCAGCAGTTTAGAAGCAGAGCATCCCTACGAGCAGTACTTC
>TRBD2|TRBV29-1|TRBJ2-1|-
CSPPSGGIEQFF
TGCAGCCCGCCTAGCGGGGGGATTGAGCAGTTCTTC
>TRBD1|TRBV7-9|TRBJ1-6|-
CASSLIGQGDSPLHF
TGTGCCAGCAGCTTAATCGGGCAGGGGGATTCACCCCTCCACTTT